These 22 T cell receptor beta chains came from one sample sequenced in a study of blood T cell repertoires in COVID-19. Measured with immunoSEQ multiplex PCR; TCRdb has only the in-frame clones, and not every one. This table has approximately 90,000 clones, 88% appearing once. Sequencing used peripheral blood. These receptors originate from a man in his sixties with acute or convalescent COVID-19.

The table lists this clone with a few counts. The chain is built from TRBV30 and TRBJ1-2, with D hard to call. Between the trimmed V and J ends, which lost 0 bases and 0 bases, there was a span of 5 bases. The germline V gene has CDR1 GTSNPN and CDR2 SVGIG (reference sequence). The CDR3 covers 13 residues. CDR3 loop: CAWSVRSNYGYTF. The CDR3 bases are TGTGCCTGGAGTGTTCGGTCTAACTATGGCTACACCTTC. Using reference TRBV30 and TRBJ1-2 for the parts outside the CDR3, the full variable domain is SQTIHQWPATLVQPVGSPLSLECTVEGTSNPNLYWYRQAAGRGLQLLFYSVGIGQISSEVPQNLSASRPQDRQFILSSKKLLLSDSGFYLCAWSVRSNYGYTFGSGTRLTVV.

The CDR3 sequence is CASLRAGGPGELFF. CDR3 nucleotide sequence: TGCGCCAGCCTCCGGGCAGGGGGGCCCGGGGAGCTGTTTTTT. The V call is TRBV5-1, the J call TRBJ2-2; perhaps TRBD1 as D (7 bases). The V end lost 7 bases, the J end lost 6 bases, and 16 bases lay between the germline ends. The CDR3 extends over 14 amino acids. CDR1 is SGHRS, CDR2 YFSETQ, per germline. Full variable domain (missing parts from reference TRBV5-1 and TRBJ2-2): KAGVTQTPRYLIKTRGQQVTLSCSPISGHRSVSWYQQTPGQGLQFLFEYFSETQRNKGNFPGRFSGRQFSNSRSEMNVSTLELGDSALYLCASLRAGGPGELFFGEGSRLTVL.

The V call is TRBV6-6, the J call TRBJ1-2; TRBD1 matches 7 bases. Unmatched junction bases numbered 12, after V lost 5 bases and J lost 3 bases. The germline CDR1 and CDR2 sequences are MNHNY and SVGAGI (reference sequence). The CDR3 has 16 amino acids. CDR3: CASSPAGGSRYYGYTF. DNA of the CDR3: TGTGCCAGCAGTCCAGCAGGGGGTTCGAGGTACTATGGCTACACCTTC.

This rearrangement joins TRBV6-5 to TRBJ1-5, with D maybe TRBD1 (6 bases). The germline V gene encodes CDR1 MNHEY and CDR2 SVGAGI. The CDR3 spans 14 residues. The ends were cut back, 6 bases at V and 7 bases at J, with 16 bases in the middle. The CDR3 sequence: CASRFQGSGQPQHF. In DNA form, the CDR3 reads TGTGCCAGCAGGTTTCAGGGGTCAGGACAGCCCCAGCATTTT.

The rearrangement uses TRBV5-1 and TRBJ2-7; 7 nucleotides agree with TRBD2. V lost 4 bases and J lost 3; bases outside the gene matches: 7. Germline V gene lookup returns CDR1 SGHRS and CDR2 YFSETQ. The CDR3 length is 14 residues. In nucleotides, the CDR3 is TGCGCCAGCAGCCCAACGGGAGGAAACTACGAGCAGTACTTC. Translation gives CASSPTGGNYEQYF.

This chain uses TRBV11-3 with TRBJ2-2; 9 nucleotides match TRBD1. The ends lost 1 base at V and 6 bases at J; junction bases unmatched: 9. CDR1 and CDR2 from the germline V gene are SGHNT and YENEEA. This CDR3 is 17 amino acids long. The CDR3 region has the DNA TGTGCCAGCAGCTTAGTTTTGGGACAGGGATATCCCGGGGAGCTGTTTTTT. Translation: CASSLVLGQGYPGELFF. Filled out from reference TRBV11-3 and TRBJ2-2, the complete variable domain reads EAGVVQSPRYKIIEKKQPVAFWCNPISGHNTLYWYLQNLGQGPELLIRYENEEAVDDSQLPKDRFSAERLKGVDSTLKIQPAELGDSAVYLCASSLVLGQGYPGELFFGEGSRLTVL.

V gene TRBV10-1 combines with J gene TRBJ2-7; maybe TRBD1 (5 bases). CDR3 length equals 13 residues. V was trimmed by 3 bases and J by 0 bases, leaving 6 bases between them. CDR1 and CDR2 from the germline V gene are WNHNN and SYGVQD (reference sequence). CDR3 residues: CASSEGDSYEQYF. The CDR3 bases are TGCGCCAGCAGTGAAGGGGACTCCTACGAGCAGTACTTC.

The chain is built from TRBV5-1 and TRBJ1-2, with TRBD1 identical over 7 bases. The CDR3 spans 14 residues. Germline CDR1 SGHRS, CDR2 YFSETQ. Trimming at V came to 6 bases and at J to 2 bases, leaving 7 bases not matched to a gene. The CDR3 loop is CASTMGQLNYGYTF. The CDR3 nucleotides read TGCGCCAGCACCATGGGACAGCTAAACTATGGCTACACCTTC.

The CDR3 reads CASSLERGTVYGYTF. CDR3 in DNA: TGCGCCAGCAGCTTGGAGAGGGGGACAGTCTATGGCTACACCTTC. The chain recombines TRBV5-1 with TRBJ1-2; 7 nucleotides match TRBD1. V was clipped by 0 bases and J by 4 bases; unmatched bases: 6. The CDR3 contains 15 residues. Looked up from germline, CDR1 is SGHRS and CDR2 is YFSETQ.

This chain links TRBV18 with TRBJ1-4; a weak D match, TRBD1 (5 bases). V was cut by 1 base and J by 3 bases, with 12 bases left in between. Germline lookup yields CDR1 KGHSH and CDR2 LQKENI. The CDR3 contains 16 residues. DNA for the CDR3: TGTGCCAGCTCACCACAGGGGAAGAGTGCTAATGAAAAACTGTTTTTT. Residues: CASSPQGKSANEKLFF. The full variable domain, with the rest looked up from reference TRBV18 and TRBJ1-4, is NAGVMQNPRHLVRRRGQEARLRCSPMKGHSHVYWYRQLPEEGLKFMVYLQKENIIDESGMPKERFSAEFPKEGPSILRIQQVVRGDSAAYFCASSPQGKSANEKLFFGSGTQLSVL.

This chain joins TRBV19 and TRBJ1-5; D is unclear. The ends were cut back, 4 bases at V and 7 bases at J, with 11 bases in the middle. The germline V gene has CDR1 LNHDA and CDR2 SQIVND (reference sequence). The CDR3 is 13 amino acids. The CDR3 DNA reads as TGTGCCAGTAGTACCAGTTATGAACAGCCCCAGCATTTT. It translates to CASSTSYEQPQHF.

This clone was detected once. This chain joins TRBV5-1 and TRBJ1-2; D is perhaps TRBD1 (5 bases). This CDR3 spans 15 amino acids. Germline assignment: CDR1 SGHRS and CDR2 YFSETQ. Trimming took off 0 bases at V and 8 bases at J, with 17 bases between the two ends. CDR3 nucleotide sequence: TGCGCCAGCAGCTTGGCCGGGACTCAGAAGTGGGGCTACACCTTC. This sequence encodes CASSLAGTQKWGYTF.

The V gene is TRBV5-1, the J gene TRBJ2-4; 13 bases are shared with TRBD2. The CDR3 is 17 amino acids. The germline V gene encodes CDR1 SGHRS and CDR2 YFSETQ. The trim removed 4 bases at V and 0 bases at J, leaving 4 bases unmatched. The CDR3 is CASSTGLAGPAKNIQYF. The CDR3 DNA sequence: TGCGCCAGCAGCACGGGACTAGCGGGGCCAGCCAAAAACATTCAGTACTTC.

The rearrangement uses TRBV11-3 and TRBJ2-7; D may be TRBD1 (6 bases). The CDR3 runs to 14 residues. V gave up 1 base and J gave up 3 bases, with 10 bases separating them. Germline lookup yields CDR1 SGHNT and CDR2 YENEEA. CDR3 protein: CASSLAGQHYEQYF. Here the CDR3 DNA reads TGTGCCAGCAGCTTAGCCGGACAGCACTACGAGCAGTACTTC.

This clone was counted a few times. The chain has TRBV9 and TRBJ1-1, with D tentatively TRBD1 (5 bases). V lost 0 bases to trimming and J lost 1 base, with 16 bases between them. Germline V lookup: CDR1 SGDLS, CDR2 YYNGEE. The CDR3 extends over 17 amino acids. The CDR3 sequence: CASSVATASWGNTEAFF. CDR3 DNA sequence: TGTGCCAGCAGCGTAGCGACAGCTTCTTGGGGGAACACTGAAGCTTTCTTT.

This chain joins TRBV6-5 and TRBJ1-6; 7 bases map to TRBD1. The V and J ends lost 6 bases and 7 bases, in that order; junction bases with no gene match: 6. The germline V gene encodes CDR1 MNHEY and CDR2 SVGAGI. The CDR3 length is 14 residues. The CDR3, as DNA: TGTGCCAGCAGCGTCGGGACAGACAATTCACCCCTCCACTTT. This sequence encodes CASSVGTDNSPLHF.

This chain links TRBV28 with TRBJ2-5, with 7 bases aligning to TRBD2. The CDR3 contains 15 residues. In germline, CDR1 is MDHEN, CDR2 SYDVKM. Trimming removed 8 bases from V and 5 bases from J; junction bases left unmatched: 14. CDR3 in amino acids: CASCNWGEGGETQYF. The CDR3 DNA reads TGTGCCAGCTGTAATTGGGGGGAGGGCGGCGAGACCCAGTACTTC. The full variable domain, rest sourced from reference TRBV28 and TRBJ2-5, is DVKVTQSSRYLVKRTGEKVFLECVQDMDHENMFWYRQDPGLGLRLIYFSYDVKMKEKGDIPEGYSVSREKKERFSLILESASTNQTSMYLCASCNWGEGGETQYFGPGTRLLVL.

The genes are TRBV29-1 and TRBJ1-4; D ambiguous. The V end was cut by 3 bases, the J end by 7 bases, with 12 bases between. Looked up from germline, CDR1 is SQVTM and CDR2 is ANQGSEA. This CDR3 region has 13 residues. This CDR3 reads CSVDTVGGEKLFF. CDR3 DNA: TGCAGCGTTGATACAGTGGGTGGTGAAAAACTGTTTTTT.

The rearrangement links TRBV30 to TRBJ2-7; 16 nucleotides align to TRBD2. Germline V gene sequence: CDR1 GTSNPN, CDR2 SVGIG (reference sequence). The CDR3 spans 18 residues. V was pared by 8 bases and J by 2 bases, with 15 bases of the junction left unmatched. The CDR3 coding sequence is TGTGCCAGAAGTTCCGGGACTAGCGGGGGGGCCACCCCCTACGAGCAGTACTTC. Protein product: CARSSGTSGGATPYEQYF. Using reference TRBV30 and TRBJ2-7 for the parts outside the CDR3, the full variable domain is SQTIHQWPATLVQPVGSPLSLECTVEGTSNPNLYWYRQAAGRGLQLLFYSVGIGQISSEVPQNLSASRPQDRQFILSSKKLLLSDSGFYLCARSSGTSGGATPYEQYFGPGTRLTVT.

The chain combines TRBV6-5 with TRBJ1-6; TRBD1 aligns across 8 bases. CDR3 length: 14 residues. V trimming: 6 bases; J trimming: 7 bases; junction bases outside the gene matches: 5. The germline V gene encodes CDR1 MNHEY and CDR2 SVGAGI. The CDR3: CASRDRGGNSPLHF. The CDR3 DNA reads TGTGCCAGCAGAGACAGGGGTGGGAATTCACCCCTCCACTTT.

This rearrangement joins TRBV6-5 to TRBJ1-6; TRBD1 might be the D (5 bases). Germline lookup yields CDR1 MNHEY and CDR2 SVGAGI. This CDR3 has 14 amino acids. With 8 bases removed from V and 11 bases from J, the gap between germline ends came to 19 bases. In nucleotides, the CDR3 is TGTGCCAGCCTTATCGGGCAGGGTAGGGCACCCCTCCACTTT. Encoded protein: CASLIGQGRAPLHF.

V is TRBV19 and J is TRBJ2-5, with 8 nucleotides matching TRBD2. Germline CDR1 reads LNHDA; CDR2 reads SQIVND (reference sequence). Unmatched junction bases numbered 10, after V lost 5 bases and J lost 5 bases. The CDR3 has 15 residues. The CDR3 coding sequence is TGTGCCAGTAGTCACGGCGGGGGGCGTGGGGAGACCCAGTACTTC. Translated: CASSHGGGRGETQYF.